This T cell receptor beta chain was captured in a study of T cells in Graves' hyperthyroidism and ophthalmopathy (dated by TCRdb to between 2018 and 2020). Background for the entire study: Peripheral blood samples were taken at the time of initial diagnosis, prior to any treatment. After sampling, hyperthyroidism patients received methimazole starting at 30 mg daily, and ophthalmopathy patients received high-dose intravenous methylprednisolone. The study also compared thyroid tissue and blood T-cell repertoires from five or six Graves' hyperthyroidism patients. An independent validation cohort of 18 to 20 hyperthyroidism patients and approximately 16 patients who later progressed to ophthalmopathy tested prospective prediction of ophthalmopathy. The 100 or so discovery patients were randomly split 7:3 into training and test sets. According to the paper, TCR Vbeta CDR3 sequencing was carried out on approximately 140 peripheral blood samples, which came from under 50 ophthalmopathy, approximately 78 hyperthyroidism and about 17 progressor patients. To identify distinguishing TCR V-J signatures, a discovery cohort of around 100 patients was used, comprising 43 with Graves' ophthalmopathy and about 59 with stable Graves' hyperthyroidism.

V trim: 0 bases; J trim: 12 bases; unmatched bases: 10. The germline V gene sets CDR1 to MGHRA and CDR2 to YSYEKL. Including cysteine and phenylalanine, the CDR3 has 14 amino acids. CDR3 DNA is the only sequence kept; it has 42 bases, read in frame from the first base. Broad study findings and their caveats: A 13 V-J signature model separated ophthalmopathy from stable hyperthyroidism, with approximately 87% sensitivity and 81.08% specificity in cross-validation and 80%/75% in testing. Most expanded thyroid clonotypes (frequency above 0.001) were also detected in blood, a finding suggesting that blood repertoires may reflect thyroid immune responses. During validation, the model predicted progression to ophthalmopathy a median of around six months ahead of onset, with almost 71% sensitivity and around 73% specificity. Sample size was not statistically predetermined, and blinding of investigators to group allocation was not performed.

TCR beta CDR3 regions were amplified from RNA transcripts. The first round of RT-PCR for the TCR CDR3 was performed with the HTBI primer set and the Qiagen OneStep RT-PCR kit. The libraries were constructed in a second round of multiplex PCR and then size-selected and purified. Sequencing of the libraries was done on an Illumina HiSeq2000 using paired-end 100 bp reads. The authors processed their data as follows. Raw data were processed with SOAPnuke, discarding reads with adapters, uncalled bases, mean Phred below 15, or no exact constant-primer or identifier match. COPE v1.2.5 was used to merge high-quality paired reads, and clonotypes were defined as unique nucleotide sequences. MiTCR v1.1 was used to align the clonotypes against IMGT TRBV, TRBD and TRBJ reference segments. The analysis was restricted to V-J combinations with a frequency above 0.0001, which together covered over 99% of the repertoires. The TCS score was defined as the ratio of F50 (clonal expansion) to E x V (chaos), calculated using BLOSUM62-based TCRdist between CDR3 peptides within each V-J. Welch's t-statistics and random forest reduced 500 to 550 V-J features to about 13, which were used in a naive Bayes classifier (R e1071). TCRdb's own reprocessing of the public reads used fastp at Q25 and MiXCR and kept productive beta chains. CDR3 protein duplicates are merged, each entry listing the most common genes and DNA. What appears here as the V and J calls and clone size reflects TCRdb's work, not the paper's. Counted in this sample were about 700,000 distinct CDR3 sequences; 14% of them appeared once. Together, the top ten hold roughly 10% of the sample.

In regard to this clonotype: What this receptor recognizes is not known. The record has no base qualities; no much larger clone is one base away.

Stable Graves' hyperthyroidism was defined as the absence of progression to ophthalmopathy over 18 months of follow-up. The hyperthyroidism patients were between 18 and 65 years old and newly diagnosed, with a disease duration of less than 2 months. Exclusion was applied to patients with uncontrolled infections, other autoimmune diseases, pregnancy or lactation. Clinical symptoms, serum thyroxine and TRAb, thyroid ultrasound, and orbital computed tomography formed the basis for the diagnoses. PBMCs were isolated from more than 9 ml of fresh peripheral blood by Ficoll-Paque density gradient centrifugation. Total RNA was extracted with Trizol reagent, and quality was checked on an Agilent 2100 Bioanalyzer.

In this chain, TRBV4-1 is recombined with TRBJ1-1; 7 nucleotides in the junction match TRBD1. The source material was blood. This TCR was recovered from a woman under 30 with Graves' hyperthyroidism. Here is the DNA: TGCGCCAGCAGCCAAGACCGATTCGGGGACAGCCCTTTCTTT. This gives the protein CASSQDRFGDSPFF.